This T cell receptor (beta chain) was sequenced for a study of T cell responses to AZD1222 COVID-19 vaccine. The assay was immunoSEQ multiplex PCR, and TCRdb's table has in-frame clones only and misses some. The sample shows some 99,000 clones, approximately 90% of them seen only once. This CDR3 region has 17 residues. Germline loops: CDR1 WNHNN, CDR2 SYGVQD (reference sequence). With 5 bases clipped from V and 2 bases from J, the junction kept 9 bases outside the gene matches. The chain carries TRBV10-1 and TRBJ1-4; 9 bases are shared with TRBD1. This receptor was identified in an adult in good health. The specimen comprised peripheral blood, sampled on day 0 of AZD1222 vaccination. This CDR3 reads CASSSPGQGPTNEKLFF. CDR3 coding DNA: TGCGCCAGCAGTTCACCGGGACAGGGACCTACTAATGAAAAACTGTTTTTT.